Included here is one T cell receptor beta chain sequence, with context. The antigen is undetermined. The CDR3 is 12 residues long. V lost 5 bases and J lost 1, with 8 bases in between. Looked up from germline, CDR1 is DFQATT and CDR2 is SNEGSKA (reference sequence). Using its own MiXCR run on the 5' RACE reads, TCRdb lists one record per CDR3 protein. The sample has more than 75,000 distinct CDR3 sequences, roughly 25% seen once; the top ten hold roughly two fifths. The data stem from a study of T-cell memory formation after mild COVID-19. Study-level information: In these data, TCR clusters were largely donor specific.

Study-wide findings and caveats: Pre-infection memory held some responding clones, suggesting pre-existing cross-reactive T cells responded. CD4+ contracting clones lay mainly in CM and EM, CD8+ ones in EMRA.

The clonotype comes from a man younger than 30 who had mild COVID-19 (a few samples of this study predate the infection). Cell type and time point are not known. Sequenced input: PBMCs or a T cell subset sorted from them (not recorded which). V gene TRBV20-1 combines with J gene TRBJ1-1; D unclear. The chain's CDR3 is CSAQPGNTEAFF. In nucleotides, the CDR3 is TGCAGTGCTCAACCCGGGAACACTGAAGCTTTCTTT.